Each of the 8 T cell receptor beta chains below was sequenced from the same sample in a study of T cell responses to AZD1222 COVID-19 vaccine. The assay was immunoSEQ multiplex PCR, and TCRdb's table has in-frame clones only and misses some. The repertoire has more than 150,000 clones, approximately 90% of them found once; the top ten carry about 4.2%. The sequencing here drew on peripheral blood, taken on day 0 of AZD1222 vaccination. These receptors were obtained from an adult in good health.

The chain links TRBV4-2 to TRBJ1-2, with no clear D. CDR3 length: 12 residues. V was cut by 5 bases and J by 8 bases, with 12 bases left in between. CDR1 and CDR2 (germline): LGHNA, YNFKEQ. The CDR3 spells CASSGGFEGYTF. Here the CDR3 DNA reads TGTGCCAGCAGCGGTGGTTTTGAGGGCTACACCTTC.

Worth noting for this clone: An end of the junction does not agree with germline; a read error may underlie this. The chain carries TRBV7-7 and TRBJ2-3; 7 nucleotides line up with TRBD2. The germline CDR1 and CDR2 sequences are SSHAT and FNYEAQ (reference sequence). This CDR3 contains 14 residues. The CDR3 sequence: CASSPVGGSDTQYF. The CDR3 bases are TGTGCTAGCAGCCCGGTGGGGGGGTCAGATACGCAGTATTTT.

The gene calls are TRBV9 and TRBJ2-2; 7 bases line up with TRBD1. The germline gives CDR1 SGDLS, CDR2 YYNGEE. Trimming removed 7 bases from V and 0 bases from J; junction bases left unmatched: 9. The CDR3 covers 16 residues. In DNA form, the CDR3 reads TGTGCCAGCGCCGCGCTAGGGGGCGCGAACACCGGGGAGCTGTTTTTT. It codes for CASAALGGANTGELFF.

This rearrangement joins TRBV21-1 to TRBJ2-5; the table's D call, TRBD2, was not checked against the DNA. TRBV21-1 is reported as a pseudogene. There are 14 residues in the CDR3. The CDR3 nucleotides read TGTGCCAGTCCCCGGGAGGGCGGGGTGGAGACCCAGTACTTC. It specifies CASPREGGVETQYF.

The chain has TRBV27 and TRBJ2-1, with D tentatively TRBD2 (7 bases). Per germline, CDR1 MNHEY and CDR2 SMNVEV (reference sequence). The CDR3 totals 15 residues. Trimming removed 6 bases at V and 2 bases at J, with 14 bases between. CDR3 region: CASRFTGGPYNEQFF. In DNA form, the CDR3 reads TGTGCCAGCAGATTCACCGGGGGGCCCTACAATGAGCAGTTCTTC.

The chain joins TRBV4-2 to TRBJ2-7, with TRBD2 matching 13 bases. Germline CDR1 is LGHNA and CDR2 is YNFKEQ. CDR3 size: 17 residues. Trimming cost V 4 bases and J 6 bases; bases outside gene matches: 12. The CDR3 coding sequence is TGTGCCAGCAGCCGAGGGACTAGCGGGACTTTGTATAGCGAGCAGTACTTC. Translating gives CASSRGTSGTLYSEQYF.

J is TRBJ2-7 and V is TRBV10-2; the D gene is possibly TRBD1 (6 bases). The ends were cut back, 5 bases at V and 3 bases at J, with 14 bases in the middle. CDR3 length equals 14 residues. Germline assignment: CDR1 WSHSY and CDR2 SAAADI. The CDR3 coding sequence is TGCGCCAGCAGTACTAGGACAGTCAACTACGAGCAGTACTTC. It translates to CASSTRTVNYEQYF.

J is TRBJ1-3 and V is TRBV28; 12 bases fit TRBD1. There are 16 residues in the CDR3. V gave up 7 bases and J gave up 5 bases; unmatched junction bases: 9. CDR1 is MDHEN, CDR2 SYDVKM, per germline. The CDR3, as DNA: TGTGCCAGCACCCCCCCGGGACAGGGGGCTCGAAACACCATATATTTT. It specifies CASTPPGQGARNTIYF.